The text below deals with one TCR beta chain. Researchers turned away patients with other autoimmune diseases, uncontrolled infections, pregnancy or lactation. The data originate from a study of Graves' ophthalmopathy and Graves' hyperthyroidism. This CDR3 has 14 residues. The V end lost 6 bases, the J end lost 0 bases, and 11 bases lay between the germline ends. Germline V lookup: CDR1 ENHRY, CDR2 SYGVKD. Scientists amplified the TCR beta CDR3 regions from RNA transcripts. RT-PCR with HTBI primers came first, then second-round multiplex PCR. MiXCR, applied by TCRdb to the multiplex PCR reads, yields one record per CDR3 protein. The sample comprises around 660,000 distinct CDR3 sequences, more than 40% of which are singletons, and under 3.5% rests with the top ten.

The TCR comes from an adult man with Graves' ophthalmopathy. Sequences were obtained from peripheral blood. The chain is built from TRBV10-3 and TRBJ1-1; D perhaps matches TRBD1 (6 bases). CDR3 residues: CAIRLRGMNTEAFF. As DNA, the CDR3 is TGTGCCATCAGGCTCAGGGGCATGAACACTGAAGCTTTCTTT.